This TCR beta chain was recovered during a study of cytomegalovirus exposure and HLA in healthy donors. This clone has a single count. The CDR3 runs to 14 residues. V gave up 1 base and J gave up 7 bases, with 10 bases separating them. Germline CDR1 reads MGHRA; CDR2 reads YSYEKL. A multiplex PCR was run with 60 Vbeta primers and 13 Jbeta primers. TCRdb's table, derived via immunoSEQ multiplex PCR, lists solely in-frame clones and lacks some. The data show approximately 170,000 clones, more than 80% seen once. The sequencing sample was made of PBMCs. The TCR comes from a male donor in good health and CMV-seronegative. The V and J genes are TRBV4-1 and TRBJ1-4, with D maybe TRBD1 (6 bases). CDR3 residues: CASSQGPRGEKLFF. The CDR3 bases are TGCGCCAGCAGCCAAGGACCCAGGGGTGAAAAACTGTTTTTT.